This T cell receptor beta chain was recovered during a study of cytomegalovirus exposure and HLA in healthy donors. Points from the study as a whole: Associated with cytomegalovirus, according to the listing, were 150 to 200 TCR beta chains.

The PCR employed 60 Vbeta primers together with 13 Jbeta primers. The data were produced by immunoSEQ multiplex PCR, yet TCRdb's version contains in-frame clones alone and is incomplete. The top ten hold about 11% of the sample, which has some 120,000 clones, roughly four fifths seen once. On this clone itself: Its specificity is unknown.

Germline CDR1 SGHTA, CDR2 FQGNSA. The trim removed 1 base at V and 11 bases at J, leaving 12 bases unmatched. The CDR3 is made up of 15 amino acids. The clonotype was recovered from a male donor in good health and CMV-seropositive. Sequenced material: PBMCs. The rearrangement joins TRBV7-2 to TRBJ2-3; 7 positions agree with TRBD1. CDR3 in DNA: TGTGCCAGCAGCTTAGTTCTTTCAGGGGGTAGGGAGCAGTATTTT. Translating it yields CASSLVLSGGREQYF.